The entry below describes one T cell receptor (beta chain). Semi-nested PCR with Nested Universal Primer A followed constant-region reverse priming of full-length variable regions. TCRdb used MiXCR to reprocess the 5' RACE reads, holding one entry per CDR3 protein. In the table there are roughly 56,000 distinct CDR3 sequences, 25% to 30% of which are singletons. The V end lost 4 bases, the J end lost 9 bases, and 17 bases lay between the germline ends. The germline CDR1 and CDR2 sequences are ENHRY and SYGVKD. This CDR3 contains 14 residues. V gene TRBV10-3 combines with J gene TRBJ2-3; D is possibly TRBD1 (6 bases). The source of this sequence is a female donor with breast cancer. Material: tumor-infiltrating naive CD4+ T cells sorted from the breast tumor. Subset reported: naive CD4+ T cells, CD4+CD45RA+CD25-. CDR3 sequence (DNA): TGTGCCATCAGTGGTACGGAAGATACAGGGACGCAGTATTTT. Its protein product is CAISGTEDTGTQYF.